This T cell receptor beta chain was found in a study of breast tumors, draining lymph nodes, adjacent tissues. V gave up 4 bases and J gave up 4 bases, with 9 bases separating them. The germline V gene encodes CDR1 SEHNR and CDR2 FQNEAQ (reference sequence). The CDR3 contains 13 residues. Each CDR3 protein gets one entry after TCRdb re-called the multiplex PCR reads with MiXCR. The sample contains about 80,000 distinct CDR3 sequences, roughly 19% of which appear only once. Samples came from axillary lymph nodes draining the breast cancer. General study results and limits: Compared with basal-like, luminal-like tumors shared significantly more repertoire with nontumor tissue.

This clonotype was seen many times. What it recognizes is unknown. The receptor's source is a female donor with breast cancer. Some clones in this sample may be carry-over from other donors' samples. The sample was axillary lymph node tissue. The chain employs TRBV7-9 and TRBJ2-3; D is ambiguous. This CDR3 is CASSSKGPDTQYF. Written as DNA, the CDR3 is TGTGCCAGCAGCTCCAAAGGCCCAGATACGCAGTATTTT.